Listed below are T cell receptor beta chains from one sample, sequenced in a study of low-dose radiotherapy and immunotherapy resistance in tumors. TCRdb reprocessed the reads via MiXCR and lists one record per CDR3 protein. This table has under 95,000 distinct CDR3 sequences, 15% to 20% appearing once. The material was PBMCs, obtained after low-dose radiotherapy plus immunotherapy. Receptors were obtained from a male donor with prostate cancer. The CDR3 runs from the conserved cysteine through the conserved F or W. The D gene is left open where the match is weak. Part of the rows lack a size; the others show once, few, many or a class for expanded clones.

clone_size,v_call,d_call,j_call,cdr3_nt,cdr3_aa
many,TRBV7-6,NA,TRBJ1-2,TGTGCCAGCAGCCCGGGACGGAGTAACTATGGCTACACCTTC,CASSPGRSNYGYTF
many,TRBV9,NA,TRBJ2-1,TGTGCCAGCAGCGTAGCGGACCCCCCCAATGAGCAGTTCTTC,CASSVADPPNEQFF
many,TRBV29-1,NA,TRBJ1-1,TGCAGCGTTAAAGAACAGGAATACACTGAAGCTTTCTTT,CSVKEQEYTEAFF
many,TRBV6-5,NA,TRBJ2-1,TGTGCCAGCAGTTCAAGGAATGAGCAGTTCTTC,CASSSRNEQFF
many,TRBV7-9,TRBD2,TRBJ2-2,TGTGCCAGCAGCTTAATTCCTAGCGGGAGGTACACCGGGGAGCTGTTTTTT,CASSLIPSGRYTGELFF
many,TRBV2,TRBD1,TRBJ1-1,TGTGCCAGCAGTTCCGGGACAGGGAGGACTGAAGCTTTCTTT,CASSSGTGRTEAFF
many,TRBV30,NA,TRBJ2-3,TGTGCCTGGAGTGTGGGCAGGGCCACAGATACGCAGTATTTT,CAWSVGRATDTQYF
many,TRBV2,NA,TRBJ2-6,TGTGCCAGCAAACAGGGCTCTGGGGCCAACGTCCTGACTTTC,CASKQGSGANVLTF
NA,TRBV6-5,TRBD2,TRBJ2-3,TGTGCCAGCGGGACTAGCGGGAGTATCACAGATACGCAGTATTTT,CASGTSGSITDTQYF
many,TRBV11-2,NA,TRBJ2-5,TGTGCCAGCAGCCGCCCCACGGGGGAGACCCAGTACTTC,CASSRPTGETQYF
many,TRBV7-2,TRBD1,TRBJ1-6,TGTGCCAGCAGCTTTGGACAGGGAGGTTCACCCCTCCACTTT,CASSFGQGGSPLHF